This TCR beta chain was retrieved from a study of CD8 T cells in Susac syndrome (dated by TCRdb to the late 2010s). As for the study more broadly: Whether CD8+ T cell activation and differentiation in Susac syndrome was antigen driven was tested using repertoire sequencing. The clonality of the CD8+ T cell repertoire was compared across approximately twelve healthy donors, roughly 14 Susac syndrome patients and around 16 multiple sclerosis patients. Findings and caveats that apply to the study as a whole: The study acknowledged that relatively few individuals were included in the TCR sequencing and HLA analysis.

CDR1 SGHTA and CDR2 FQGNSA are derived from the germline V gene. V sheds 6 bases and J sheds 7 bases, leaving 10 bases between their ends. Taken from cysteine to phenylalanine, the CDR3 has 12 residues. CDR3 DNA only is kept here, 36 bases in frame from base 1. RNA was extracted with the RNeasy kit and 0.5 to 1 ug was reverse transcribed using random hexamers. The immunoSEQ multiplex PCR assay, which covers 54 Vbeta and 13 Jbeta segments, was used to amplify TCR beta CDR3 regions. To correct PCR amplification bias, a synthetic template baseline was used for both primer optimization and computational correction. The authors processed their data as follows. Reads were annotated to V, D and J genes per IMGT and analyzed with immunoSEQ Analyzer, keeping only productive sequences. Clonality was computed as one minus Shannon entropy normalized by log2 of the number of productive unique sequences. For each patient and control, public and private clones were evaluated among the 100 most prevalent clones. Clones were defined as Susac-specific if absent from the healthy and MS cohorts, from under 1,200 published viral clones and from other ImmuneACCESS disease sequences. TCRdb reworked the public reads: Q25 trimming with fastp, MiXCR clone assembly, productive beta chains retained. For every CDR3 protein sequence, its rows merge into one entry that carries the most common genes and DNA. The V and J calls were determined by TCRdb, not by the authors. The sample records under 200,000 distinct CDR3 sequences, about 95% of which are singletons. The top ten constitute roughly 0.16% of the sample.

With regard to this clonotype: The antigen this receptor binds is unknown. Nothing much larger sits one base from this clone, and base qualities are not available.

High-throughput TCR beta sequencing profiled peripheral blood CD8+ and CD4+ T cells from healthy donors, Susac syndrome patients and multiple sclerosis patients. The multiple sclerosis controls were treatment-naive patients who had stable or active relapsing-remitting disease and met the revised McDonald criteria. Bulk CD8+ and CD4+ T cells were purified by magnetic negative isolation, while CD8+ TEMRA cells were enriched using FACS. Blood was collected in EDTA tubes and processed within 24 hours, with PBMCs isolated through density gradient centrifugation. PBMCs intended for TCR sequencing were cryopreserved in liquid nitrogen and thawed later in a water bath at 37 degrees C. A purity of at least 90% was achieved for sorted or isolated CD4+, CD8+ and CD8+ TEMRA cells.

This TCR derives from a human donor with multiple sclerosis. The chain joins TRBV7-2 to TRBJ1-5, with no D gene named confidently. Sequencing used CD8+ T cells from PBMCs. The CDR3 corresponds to CASRAAGQPQHF. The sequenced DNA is TGTGCCAGCAGGGCCGCCGGGCAGCCCCAGCATTTT.